Listed here are 27 T cell receptor beta chains from one sample, sequenced in a study of regulatory T cells in long-lasting Graves disease. Time point given: newly diagnosed GD, antithyroid drugs for less than 3 months. RNA extracted from PBMCs served as the sequencing template. Arm-PCR of CDR3 regions and iRepertoire HTBI primers were used to build TCR beta libraries. TCRdb fed the multiplex PCR reads into MiXCR, producing one record per CDR3 protein. The sample shows roughly 400,000 distinct CDR3 sequences, about 15% of them seen only once. The sample also formed part of further work on T cells in Graves' hyperthyroidism and ophthalmopathy.

The starting material was peripheral blood mononuclear cells (PBMCs), obtained at new diagnosis, from a patient treated with antithyroid drugs. These receptors were obtained from a woman aged 18 to 35 with Graves disease.

This clonotype was counted only a few times. The V gene is TRBV6-1, the J gene TRBJ1-2; TRBD1 is a possible D gene (6 bases). The CDR3 totals 16 residues. V was shortened by 3 bases and J by 3 bases, with 17 bases between the two germline ends. Germline V CDR1 and CDR2: MNHNS, SASEGT. The CDR3 here is CASSDPDRLKHYGYTF. CDR3 bases: TGTGCCAGCAGTGACCCAGACAGGTTGAAGCACTATGGCTACACCTTC.

CDR3 sequence reads: CASSFQDATNEKLFF. CDR3 DNA: TGCGCCAGCAGCTTCCAAGATGCAACTAATGAAAAACTGTTTTTT. The J gene is TRBJ1-4, the V gene TRBV5-1; the D is unclear. The CDR3 is 15 amino acids. Trimming took off 2 bases at V and 0 bases at J, with 8 bases between the two ends. Germline lookup yields CDR1 SGHRS and CDR2 YFSETQ.

This clonotype was seen many times. The V and J genes are TRBV10-3 and TRBJ2-2; D is perhaps TRBD2 (5 bases). CDR3 length equals 14 residues. Trimming removed 0 bases from V and 6 bases from J, with 8 bases in between. Germline CDR1 is ENHRY and CDR2 is SYGVKD. CDR3 sequence reads: CAISESAGAGELFF. In DNA, the CDR3 is TGTGCCATCAGTGAGTCGGCCGGGGCCGGGGAGCTGTTTTTT.

The sample holds many counts of this clonotype. This sequence joins TRBV10-3 and TRBJ2-3, with 9 bases that match TRBD2. V gave up 10 bases and J gave up 5 bases; unmatched junction bases: 7. The length of the CDR3 is 13 residues. The germline gives CDR1 ENHRY, CDR2 SYGVKD. The CDR3: CATQAGGVDTQYF. CDR3 nucleotides: TGTGCCACGCAAGCGGGAGGTGTAGATACGCAGTATTTT.

This clonotype was counted only a few times. The rearrangement links TRBV29-1 to TRBJ1-2; D remains ambiguous. The germline gives CDR1 SQVTM, CDR2 ANQGSEA. V was pared by 1 base and J by 4 bases, with 7 bases between. The CDR3 spans 12 residues. Here the CDR3 DNA reads TGCAGCGTTGAAGCATTACGCTATGGCTACACCTTC. It specifies CSVEALRYGYTF.

This clonotype was recorded many times. The rearrangement uses TRBV28 and TRBJ2-7; D uncertain. Per germline, CDR1 MDHEN and CDR2 SYDVKM. V lost 3 bases and J 0 bases, leaving 12 bases between the germline ends. This CDR3 comprises 15 residues. CDR3 amino acids: CASSFPELSSYEQYF. In nucleotides, the CDR3 is TGTGCCAGCAGTTTCCCCGAGCTTAGCTCCTACGAGCAGTACTTC.

This clonotype was recorded many times. V and J are TRBV3-1 and TRBJ1-1; tentative D call: TRBD1 (6 bases). There are 15 residues in the CDR3. With 1 base removed from V and 4 bases from J, the gap between germline ends came to 13 bases. Looked up from germline, CDR1 is LGHDT and CDR2 is YNNKEL (reference sequence). The CDR3: CASSQGLGAGTEAFF. The CDR3, as DNA: TGTGCCAGCAGCCAAGGGTTGGGGGCCGGCACTGAAGCTTTCTTT. The complete variable domain, with remaining parts taken from reference TRBV3-1 and TRBJ1-1, reads DTAVSQTPKYLVTQMGNDKSIKCEQNLGHDTMYWYKQDSKKFLKIMFSYNNKELIINETVPNRFSPKSPDKAHLNLHINSLELGDSAVYFCASSQGLGAGTEAFFGQGTRLTVV.

This clonotype was seen only a few times. This may come from a read error, since a much larger clone is one base off. This CDR3 is missing its conserved last phenylalanine or tryptophan, likely due to a read error. This chain uses TRBV10-3 with TRBJ1-1; D is undetermined. V dropped 5 bases and J dropped 4 bases, with 11 bases sitting between them. This CDR3 contains 13 residues. CDR1 ENHRY and CDR2 SYGVKD come from the germline V gene. The CDR3, as DNA: TGTGCCATCAGTACCTCCAGTACCACTGAAGCTTTCTCT. It translates to CAISTSSTTEAFS.

This clonotype has only a few counts. This rearrangement joins TRBV19 to TRBJ2-7; D is ambiguous. CDR3 length equals 15 residues. Germline CDR1 LNHDA, CDR2 SQIVND (reference sequence). The ends were cut back, 6 bases at V and 2 bases at J, with 17 bases in the middle. Here the CDR3 DNA reads TGTGCCAGTAGCTATGGGCACACTGCGGCCTACGAGCAGTACTTC. Translation: CASSYGHTAAYEQYF.

Ten or more counts support this clonotype. The rearrangement joins TRBV10-1 to TRBJ2-1; D is unresolved. Germline-derived CDR1 and CDR2 are WNHNN and SYGVQD (reference sequence). This CDR3 region has 13 residues. Trimming removed 4 bases from V and 10 bases from J, with 14 bases in between. CDR3 protein: CASSGTAESEQFF. In nucleotides, the CDR3 is TGCGCCAGCAGTGGGACCGCCGAAAGCGAGCAGTTCTTC.

This clonotype came up many times. The V gene is TRBV7-6, the J gene TRBJ2-7; 9 bases line up with TRBD1. Germline loops: CDR1 SGHVS, CDR2 FNYEAQ. This CDR3 comprises 14 residues. With V trimmed by 5 bases and J by 4 bases, 6 bases remained unmatched. In nucleotides, the CDR3 is TGTGCCAGCAGCCGGGGGACAGGGCAGTACGAGCAGTACTTC. Protein product: CASSRGTGQYEQYF.

This clonotype was seen repeatedly, ten times or more. The V gene is TRBV28, the J gene TRBJ2-7, with 11 positions matching TRBD2. The junction had 3 bases not matched to a gene; V was cut back by 6 bases and J by 2 bases. Germline V CDR1 and CDR2: MDHEN, SYDVKM. This CDR3 region has 14 residues. Written as DNA, the CDR3 is TGTGCCAGCAGCATACTAGCGGGGGCCTACGAGCAGTACTTC. As protein: CASSILAGAYEQYF.

V is TRBV7-2 and J is TRBJ1-2, with D perhaps TRBD1 (5 bases). Germline-derived CDR1 and CDR2 are SGHTA and FQGNSA. V dropped 2 bases and J dropped 4 bases, with 11 bases sitting between them. The CDR3 totals 14 residues. CDR3 region: CASSLSGLGYGYTF. CDR3 sequence (DNA): TGTGCCAGCAGCTTATCGGGGCTTGGCTATGGCTACACCTTC.

Comment on this clonotype: A far larger clone is just one base off, so this is likely a read error. The V call is TRBV9, the J call TRBJ2-7; tentatively, D is TRBD2 (6 bases). The CDR3 runs 16 residues. V was shortened by 4 bases and J by 2 bases, with 19 bases between the two germline ends. The V gene's germline CDR1 is SGDLS and CDR2 YYNGEE. CDR3 region: CASSHRGNGRPYEQYF. CDR3 bases: TGTGCCAGCAGCCATCGGGGTAACGGGAGACCCTACGAGCAGTACTTC. The full variable domain, its missing parts supplied by reference TRBV9 and TRBJ2-7, is DSGVTQTPKHLITATGQRVTLRCSPRSGDLSVYWYQQSLDQGLQFLIQYYNGEERAKGNILERFSAQQFPDLHSELNLSSLELGDSALYFCASSHRGNGRPYEQYFGPGTRLTVT.

This clonotype has just a few counts. This chain connects TRBV28 to TRBJ2-7; TRBD1 might be the D (5 bases). CDR3 length equals 15 residues. V was trimmed by 5 bases and J by 0 bases, leaving 14 bases between them. CDR1 and CDR2 from the germline V gene are MDHEN and SYDVKM. Here the CDR3 reads CASSTPTVSSYEQYF. The DNA for the CDR3 is TGTGCCAGCAGTACCCCGACAGTGTCCTCCTACGAGCAGTACTTC.

This clonotype has more than one count but fewer than ten. The chain's CDR3 is CASSYGGSGANVLTF. DNA of the CDR3: TGTGCCAGCAGTTACGGGGGCTCTGGGGCCAACGTCCTGACTTTC. This chain links TRBV6-5 with TRBJ2-6; perhaps D is TRBD1 or TRBD2 (5 bases each). The length of the CDR3 is 15 residues. Trimming pared 2 bases from V and 0 bases from J, leaving 5 bases between. CDR1 and CDR2 (germline): MNHEY, SVGAGI.

This clonotype occurred many times. CDR3 sequence reads: CASSVWARKQSSYNEQFF. The DNA of the CDR3 is TGCGCCAGCAGCGTGTGGGCCCGAAAACAGAGCTCCTACAATGAGCAGTTCTTC. The chain combines TRBV5-1 with TRBJ2-1; D remains unclear. V shed 4 bases and J shed 0 bases, with 20 bases lying between them. Germline CDR1 is SGHRS and CDR2 is YFSETQ. CDR3 length equals 18 residues.

This clonotype has only a few counts. Here the CDR3 DNA reads TGTGCCAGCAGTCCCCAGGGGCTCTATGGCTACACCTTC. It translates to CASSPQGLYGYTF. The chain combines TRBV2 with TRBJ1-2; a possible D gene is TRBD1 (6 bases). This CDR3 region has 13 residues. V dropped 5 bases and J dropped 4 bases, with 11 bases sitting between them. Germline values: CDR1 SNHLY, CDR2 FYNNEI.

The CDR3 DNA follows: TGTGCCAGCAGCTTAGGCACCGGGGAGTCCCAGCATTTT. As protein: CASSLGTGESQHF. The chain links TRBV7-9 to TRBJ1-5; D unclear. V was clipped by 1 base and J by 11 bases, with 12 bases between them. The CDR3 covers 13 residues. The V gene's germline CDR1 is SEHNR and CDR2 FQNEAQ (reference sequence).

The chain has TRBV5-1 and TRBJ2-2, with 12 nucleotides matching TRBD2. Germline values: CDR1 SGHRS, CDR2 YFSETQ. The CDR3 contains 18 residues. V lost 6 bases to trimming and J lost 5 bases; unmatched junction nucleotides: 14. CDR3 bases: TGCGCCAGCACCTGGAGCCCCTTCCTAGCGGGAGGGACCGGGGAGCTGTTTTTT. Its translation is CASTWSPFLAGGTGELFF.

This clonotype was seen only a few times. J is TRBJ1-1 and V is TRBV20-1; D is uncertain. CDR3 length: 14 amino acids. Germline values: CDR1 DFQATT, CDR2 SNEGSKA (reference sequence). Trimming removed 6 bases at V and 2 bases at J, with 16 bases between. CDR3 region: CSADRVRGNTEAFF. For the CDR3, the DNA is TGCAGTGCCGACCGAGTACGGGGTAACACTGAAGCTTTCTTT.

There are many counts of this clonotype. The genes are TRBV27 and TRBJ2-7; 8 bases fit TRBD2. Germline loops: CDR1 MNHEY, CDR2 SMNVEV (reference sequence). Losses at the gene ends were 2 bases for V and 2 bases for J; bases not matched to a gene: 5. This CDR3 spans 15 amino acids. The CDR3 DNA reads TGTGCCAGCAGTTTAGGCGGGAGGCCTCCCTACGAGCAGTACTTC. It translates to CASSLGGRPPYEQYF.

This clonotype was recorded many times. The chain uses TRBV12-3 or TRBV12-4 and TRBJ2-7, with 10 bases lining up with TRBD2. This CDR3 has 16 residues. With V trimmed by 6 bases and J by 5 bases, 13 bases remained unmatched. The CDR3 protein is CASSPGLAAPSDEQYF. For the CDR3, the DNA is TGTGCCAGCAGCCCCGGACTAGCGGCGCCCTCGGACGAGCAGTACTTC.

This clonotype was observed at least ten times. The chain links TRBV7-2 to TRBJ2-3, with D uncertain. CDR1 is SGHTA, CDR2 FQGNSA, per germline. V lost 4 bases and J lost 7, with 9 bases in between. This CDR3 contains 12 residues. The CDR3 bases are TGTGCCAGCAGCTATAATACAAATACGCAGTATTTT. Its translation: CASSYNTNTQYF.

The V gene is TRBV28, the J gene TRBJ2-2, with TRBD2 identical over 8 bases. Germline V gene sequence: CDR1 MDHEN, CDR2 SYDVKM. CDR3 length: 19 amino acids. V lost 7 bases, J lost 7 bases, and 23 bases stayed unmatched. The CDR3, as DNA: TGTGCCAGCACCGAAAACCGGGGCGGACTAGCAAAAGTGCACGGGGAGCTGTTTTTT. Translation gives CASTENRGGLAKVHGELFF.

The chain is built from TRBV20-1 and TRBJ2-3; 8 bases fit TRBD1. The DNA end is a closer match to TRBJ2-7, so the J assignment may be wrong. The CDR3 sequence is 16 residues long. In germline, CDR1 is DFQATT, CDR2 SNEGSKA (reference sequence). CDR3 protein: CSARDSGGLHPYEQYF. The DNA of the CDR3 is TGCAGTGCTAGAGACTCAGGGGGCCTACACCCCTACGAGCAGTACTTC.

Ten or more counts support this clonotype. J is TRBJ2-1 and V is TRBV6-1, with 7 bases fitting TRBD1. Germline trimming cut 2 bases from V and 2 bases from J; bases unmatched to any gene: 3. The CDR3 consists of 15 residues. Germline values: CDR1 MNHNS, CDR2 SASEGT. The CDR3 sequence: CASSERDSPYNEQFF. CDR3 sequence (DNA): TGTGCCAGCAGTGAAAGGGACAGTCCCTACAATGAGCAGTTCTTC.